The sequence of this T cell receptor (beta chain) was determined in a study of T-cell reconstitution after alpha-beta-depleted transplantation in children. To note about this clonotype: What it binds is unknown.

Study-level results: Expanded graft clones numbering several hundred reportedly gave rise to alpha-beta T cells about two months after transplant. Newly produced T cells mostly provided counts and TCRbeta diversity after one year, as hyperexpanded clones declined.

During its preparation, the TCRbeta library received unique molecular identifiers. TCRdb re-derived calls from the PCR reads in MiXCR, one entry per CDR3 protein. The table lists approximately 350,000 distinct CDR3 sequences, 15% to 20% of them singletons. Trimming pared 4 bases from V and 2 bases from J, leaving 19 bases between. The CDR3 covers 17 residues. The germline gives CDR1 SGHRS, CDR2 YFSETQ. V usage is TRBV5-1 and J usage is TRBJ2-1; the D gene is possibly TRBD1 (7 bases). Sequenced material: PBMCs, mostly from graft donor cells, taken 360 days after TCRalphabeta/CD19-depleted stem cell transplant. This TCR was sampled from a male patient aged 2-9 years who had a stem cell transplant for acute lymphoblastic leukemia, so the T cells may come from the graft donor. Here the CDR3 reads CASSRPAEGATYNEQFF. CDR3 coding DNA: TGCGCCAGCAGCCGTCCTGCGGAGGGGGCTACCTACAATGAGCAGTTCTTC.